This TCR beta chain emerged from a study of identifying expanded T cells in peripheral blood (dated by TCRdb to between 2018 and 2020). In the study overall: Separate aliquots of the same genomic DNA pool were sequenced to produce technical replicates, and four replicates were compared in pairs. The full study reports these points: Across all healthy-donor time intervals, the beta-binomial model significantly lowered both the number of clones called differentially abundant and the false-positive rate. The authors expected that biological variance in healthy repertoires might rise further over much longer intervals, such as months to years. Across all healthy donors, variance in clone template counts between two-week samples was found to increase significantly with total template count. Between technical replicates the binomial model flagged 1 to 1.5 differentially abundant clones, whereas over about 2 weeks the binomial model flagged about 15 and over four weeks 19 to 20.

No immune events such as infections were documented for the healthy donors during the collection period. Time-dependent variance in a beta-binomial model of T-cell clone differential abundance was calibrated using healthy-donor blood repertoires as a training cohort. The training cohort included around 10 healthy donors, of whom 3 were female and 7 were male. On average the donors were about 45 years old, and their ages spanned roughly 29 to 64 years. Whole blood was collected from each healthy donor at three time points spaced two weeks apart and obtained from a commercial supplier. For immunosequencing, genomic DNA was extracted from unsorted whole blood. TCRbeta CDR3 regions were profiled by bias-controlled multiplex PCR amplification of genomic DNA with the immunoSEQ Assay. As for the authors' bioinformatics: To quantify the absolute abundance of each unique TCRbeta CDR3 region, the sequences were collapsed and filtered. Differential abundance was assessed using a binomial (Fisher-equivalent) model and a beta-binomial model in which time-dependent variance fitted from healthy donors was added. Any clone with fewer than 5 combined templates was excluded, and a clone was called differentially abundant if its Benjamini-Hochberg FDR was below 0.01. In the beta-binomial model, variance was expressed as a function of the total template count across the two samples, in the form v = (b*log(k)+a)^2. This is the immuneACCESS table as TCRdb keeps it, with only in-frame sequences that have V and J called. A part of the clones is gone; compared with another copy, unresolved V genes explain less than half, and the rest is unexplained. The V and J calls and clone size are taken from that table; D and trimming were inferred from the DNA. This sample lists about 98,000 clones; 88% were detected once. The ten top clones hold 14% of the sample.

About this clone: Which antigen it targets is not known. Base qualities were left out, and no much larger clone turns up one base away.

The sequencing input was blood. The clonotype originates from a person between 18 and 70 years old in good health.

The CDR3 region: CASSPQRDPNYGYTF. The DNA reads as follows: TGTGCCAGCTCACCACAACGGGATCCGAACTATGGCTACACCTTC. The V gene is TRBV18 and the J gene is TRBJ1-2, with the D gene not confidently named. The junction carries 11 bases between V and J, which are trimmed by 1 base and 2 bases respectively. Per the germline V gene, KGHSH is the CDR1 and LQKENI is the CDR2. The CDR3 has 15 amino acids, counting the end cysteine and phenylalanine. Of all the DNA, just the CDR3 is kept, 45 bases in frame from base 1. The full variable domain, with segments outside the CDR3 supplied by the reference TRBV18 and TRBJ1-2 proteins, appears as NAGVMQNPRHLVRRRGQEARLRCSPMKGHSHVYWYRQLPEEGLKFMVYLQKENIIDESGMPKERFSAEFPKEGPSILRIQQVVRGDSAAYFCASSPQRDPNYGYTFGSGTRLTVV.